This is a list of T cell receptor beta chains from one sample in a study of shared clonotypes between healthy human individuals. Repertoires were generated with immunoSEQ multiplex PCR, while TCRdb's copy carries only in-frame clones and drops some. Of about 2.1 million clones listed, about 93% are singletons. Sequencing was carried out using naive CD8+ T cells from PBMCs. The receptors here all came from a man younger than 35 in good health. Some clones in this sample may be carry-over from other donors' samples. CDR3s include the opening cysteine and the closing phenylalanine or tryptophan. The D gene is left open where the match is weak. Size is stated for part of the rows, as once, few or many counts, or as a class when the clone is expanded.

>14|TRBD2|few|TRBV7-9|TRBJ2-1
CASRETSGSFPQFF
TGTGCCAGCAGGGAGACTAGCGGGAGTTTCCCACAGTTCTTC
>16|NA|NA|TRBV18|TRBJ2-1
CASSPPSPLGTDEQFF
TGTGCCAGCTCACCACCCTCGCCCCTCGGGACGGATGAGCAGTTCTTC
>13|NA|NA|TRBV27|TRBJ1-2
CASSLSGRGGYTF
TGTGCCAGCAGTTTATCGGGCAGGGGTGGCTACACCTTC
>14|NA|NA|TRBV25-1|TRBJ2-1
CASTPTEVPTEQFF
TGTGCCAGCACTCCGACGGAAGTACCTACTGAGCAGTTCTTC
>14|NA|once|TRBV9|TRBJ1-2
CASSVDRANYGYTF
TGTGCCAGCAGCGTAGATCGAGCTAACTATGGCTACACCTTC
>15|NA|once|TRBV27|TRBJ2-7
CASSLGAGRTYEQYF
TGTGCCAGCTCTTTAGGGGCAGGGAGGACCTACGAGCAGTACTTC
>13|NA|NA|TRBV2|TRBJ2-1
CASSENSYNEQFF
TGTGCCAGCAGTGAAAACAGCTACAATGAGCAGTTCTTC
>16|TRBD2|NA|TRBV18|TRBJ2-3
CASSHGLAGGGDTQYF
TGTGCCAGCTCACACGGACTAGCGGGAGGCGGGGATACGCAGTATTTT
>13|NA|NA|TRBV27|TRBJ2-3
CASSLIGKDTQYF
TGTGCCAGCAGTTTGATTGGGAAAGATACGCAGTATTTT
>16|NA|once|TRBV19|TRBJ1-5
CASRLGGRTVNQPQHF
TGTGCCAGTCGGCTAGGGGGACGTACAGTCAATCAGCCCCAGCATTTT
>15|NA|NA|TRBV4-3|TRBJ2-1
CASSPAWVADNEQFF
TGCGCCAGCAGCCCGGCGTGGGTCGCCGACAATGAGCAGTTCTTC
>12|NA|NA|TRBV7-9|TRBJ1-6
CASSLGNSPLHF
TGTGCCAGCAGCTTAGGGAATTCACCCCTCCACTTT
>16|NA|NA|TRBV13|TRBJ2-1
CASSLEGGATYNEQFF
TGTGCCAGCAGCTTAGAGGGCGGGGCAACCTACAATGAGCAGTTCTTC
>12|NA|NA|TRBV1|TRBJ2-3
CTSSQAADTQYF
TGCACCAGCAGCCAAGCCGCAGATACGCAGTATTTT
>14|TRBD2|NA|TRBV2|TRBJ2-1
CASRPGTTLNEQFF
TGTGCCAGCAGACCCGGGACTACTCTGAATGAGCAGTTCTTC
>13|NA|NA|TRBV18|TRBJ2-5
CASSPDRTETQYF
TGTGCCAGCTCCCCTGACAGGACGGAGACCCAGTACTTC